The 27 T cell receptor beta chains given below trace back to one sample, sequenced in a study of identical twins. TCRdb processed the 5' RACE reads anew with MiXCR; each CDR3 protein has one entry. The sample carries 200,000 to 300,000 distinct CDR3 sequences, 6% to 8.5% recorded once. The sample was also linked to a second study, of yellow fever vaccine responses in identical twins.

The sample comprised CD8+ T cells sorted from blood. All receptors come from a woman aged 18 to 35 in good health.

This clonotype has at least ten counts. J is TRBJ2-7 and V is TRBV27; D unresolved. The CDR3 extends over 13 amino acids. V gave up 5 bases and J gave up 4 bases, with 12 bases separating them. The germline CDR1 and CDR2 sequences are MNHEY and SMNVEV (reference sequence). CDR3 bases: TGTGCCAGCAGTCCGGGTCCTCCTTACGAGCAGTACGTC. Amino acid sequence: CASSPGPPYEQYV.

V usage is TRBV7-9 and J usage is TRBJ1-5; D might be TRBD1 (5 bases). The CDR3 covers 13 residues. The germline gives CDR1 SEHNR, CDR2 FQNEAQ (reference sequence). The V and J ends lost 6 bases and 6 bases respectively, with 12 bases between them. The CDR3 DNA is TGTGCCAGCAGAAAGGGGTCGGGTCAGCCCCAGCATTTT. Protein product: CASRKGSGQPQHF.

This clonotype was found many times. This rearrangement joins TRBV9 to TRBJ2-4; D perhaps matches TRBD1 (5 bases). The CDR3 extends over 18 amino acids. The germline CDR1 and CDR2 sequences are SGDLS and YYNGEE. V lost 0 bases and J 0 bases, leaving 16 bases between the germline ends. The CDR3 sequence: CASSVGRTTTLAKNIQYF. In DNA form, the CDR3 reads TGTGCCAGCAGCGTAGGTAGGACAACCACCTTAGCCAAAAACATTCAGTACTTC.

The V gene is TRBV7-9, the J gene TRBJ2-1; D possibly corresponds to TRBD1 (5 bases). The CDR3 covers 15 residues. Trimming shortened V by 3 bases and J by 2 bases, and 11 bases separated the two germline ends. Germline V lookup: CDR1 SEHNR, CDR2 FQNEAQ (reference sequence). In nucleotides, the CDR3 is TGTGCCAGCAGCTTGCAGGGATCCACCTACAATGAGCAGTTCTTC. It specifies CASSLQGSTYNEQFF.

The chain has TRBV6-1 and TRBJ2-1; tentatively, D is TRBD2 (5 bases). With 6 bases removed from V and 8 bases from J, the gap between germline ends came to 17 bases. This CDR3 contains 14 residues. Germline V CDR1 and CDR2: MNHNS, SASEGT. The CDR3 loop reads CASSPPGVIDEQFF. CDR3 DNA: TGTGCCAGCAGCCCCCCCGGGGTTATCGATGAGCAGTTCTTC.

Only a few counts were recorded for this clonotype. The rearrangement joins TRBV10-3 to TRBJ2-1; TRBD2 aligns across 11 bases. The CDR3 consists of 17 residues. Germline trimming cut 10 bases from V and 2 bases from J; bases unmatched to any gene: 13. In germline, CDR1 is ENHRY, CDR2 SYGVKD. The CDR3 bases are TGTGCCACCAAGGGGCTAGCGGGAGGTTTGCCCTACAATGAGCAGTTCTTC. The encoded protein is CATKGLAGGLPYNEQFF.

This clonotype came up many times. The chain carries TRBV29-1 and TRBJ1-5, with 7 bases matching TRBD1. The CDR3 contains 14 residues. The V and J ends lost 4 bases and 0 bases, in that order; junction bases with no gene match: 3. Germline CDR1 SQVTM, CDR2 ANQGSEA. The CDR3 coding sequence is TGCAGCGTTGTGGGGACAGATAGCAATCAGCCCCAGCATTTT. It specifies CSVVGTDSNQPQHF.

This clonotype was seen at least ten times. This CDR3 is CASRDRGDNEQFF. The DNA for the CDR3 is TGTGCCAGCAGGGACAGAGGGGATAATGAGCAGTTCTTC. The chain employs TRBV6-1 and TRBJ2-1, with D tentatively TRBD1 (6 bases). The CDR3 runs 13 residues. V lost 6 bases, J lost 7 bases, and 13 bases lay in between. The germline CDR1 and CDR2 sequences are MNHNS and SASEGT.

This clonotype occurred many times. This chain connects TRBV5-4 to TRBJ2-6; tentatively, D is TRBD1 (8 bases). Germline lookup yields CDR1 SGHNT and CDR2 YYREEE (reference sequence). The ends were cut back, 3 bases at V and 0 bases at J, with 19 bases in the middle. The CDR3 spans 19 residues. The CDR3 protein is CASSSDDRGLFSGANVLTF. CDR3 nucleotide sequence: TGTGCCAGCAGCTCCGATGACAGGGGACTATTCTCTGGGGCCAACGTCCTGACTTTC.

Worth noting for this clonotype: This sequence may be a read error, since a much larger clone differs from it by one base. The chain couples TRBV11-2 to TRBJ2-3; 7 positions agree with TRBD1. Germline V lookup: CDR1 SGHAT, CDR2 FQNNGV. The length of the CDR3 is 14 residues. The CDR3 spells CVSSTGTITDTQYF. CDR3 nucleotides: TGTGTCAGCTCGACAGGGACGATCACAGATACGCAGTATTTT.

This clonotype came up a few times. This rearrangement joins TRBV7-9 to TRBJ2-4, with unresolved D. CDR1 SEHNR and CDR2 FQNEAQ come from the germline V gene (reference sequence). Trimming pared 5 bases from V and 5 bases from J, leaving 10 bases between. This CDR3 has 13 amino acids. CDR3 nucleotide sequence: TGTGCCAGCAGCGGGCCGGCCGAAAACATTCAGTACTTC. Translated: CASSGPAENIQYF.

This rearrangement joins TRBV6-1 to TRBJ1-6; D call uncertain. From germline, CDR1 is MNHNS and CDR2 SASEGT. V was cut by 4 bases and J by 0 bases, with 10 bases left in between. CDR3 length: 16 amino acids. The CDR3 spells CASSGGGASYNSPLHF. In DNA, the CDR3 is TGTGCCAGCAGTGGAGGTGGCGCCTCCTATAATTCACCCCTCCACTTT.

The sample holds many counts of this clonotype. The chain links TRBV29-1 to TRBJ2-1; D gene uncertain. The CDR3 extends over 12 amino acids. Germline V gene data show CDR1 as SQVTM and CDR2 as ANQGSEA. Deletions cut 3 bases from V and 4 bases from J, with 7 bases between. CDR3 region: CSVEGRYNEQFF. In DNA form, the CDR3 reads TGCAGCGTTGAGGGCAGGTACAATGAGCAGTTCTTC.

In DNA, the CDR3 is TGCAGCGTTGAAGATCGGGCTGAAAAACTGTTTTTT. Protein sequence: CSVEDRAEKLFF. V and J are TRBV29-1 and TRBJ1-4; D uncertain. V was cut by 0 bases and J by 7 bases, with 6 bases left in between. The CDR3 runs 12 residues. Germline V gene data show CDR1 as SQVTM and CDR2 as ANQGSEA.

This clonotype has ten or more counts. A junction boundary mismatches the germline segment, possibly from a read error. The genes are TRBV6-1 and TRBJ2-7, with D possibly being TRBD1 (6 bases). CDR1 and CDR2 (germline): MNHNS, SASEGT. This CDR3 has 13 residues. The CDR3 here is CASREGTSYEQYF. The DNA of the CDR3 is TGTGCCAGCAGGGAAGGGACATCCTACGAGCAGTACTTC.

The DNA of the CDR3 is TGTGCCACCAGTGATTTGAGGGGAGGGGCCGGGGAGCTGTTTTTT. It translates to CATSDLRGGAGELFF. The rearrangement joins TRBV24-1 to TRBJ2-2; 7 bases line up with TRBD2. The germline V gene encodes CDR1 KGHDR and CDR2 SFDVKD. The J segment lost 6 bases and the V segment lost 0 bases, leaving 3 bases of the junction unmatched. This CDR3 region has 15 residues.

This clonotype has a handful of counts. The rearrangement joins TRBV9 to TRBJ2-1, with 10 bases identical to TRBD2. V lost 3 bases to trimming and J lost 4 bases; unmatched junction nucleotides: 7. Per germline, CDR1 SGDLS and CDR2 YYNGEE. CDR3 length: 16 residues. CDR3 loop: CASSGYSSGGYNEQFF. DNA of the CDR3: TGTGCCAGCAGCGGGTACTCTAGCGGGGGTTACAATGAGCAGTTCTTC.

At least ten counts were recorded for this clonotype. This chain uses TRBV12-3 or TRBV12-4 with TRBJ1-2, with D possibly TRBD1 on 5 matching bases. Trimming took 1 base from V and 4 from J, leaving 13 bases between them. The CDR3 consists of 15 residues. The CDR3 nucleotides read TGTGCCAGCAGTTTAGTCTCAACAGGCCTCTATGGCTACACCTTC. Its translation is CASSLVSTGLYGYTF.

This clonotype was found a few times. The CDR3 nucleotides are TGCAGTGCCCCAACTAGCGGGAGGACCTGGGGCGCAGATACGCAGTATTTT. Translating it yields CSAPTSGRTWGADTQYF. The chain has TRBV20-1 and TRBJ2-3; 12 nucleotides agree with TRBD2. Germline CDR1 and CDR2: DFQATT and SNEGSKA (reference sequence). The CDR3 spans 17 residues. The V gene end was trimmed by 6 bases and the J gene end by 4 bases; junction bases not matched to a gene: 14.

This clonotype has just a few counts. The chain uses TRBV4-1 and TRBJ2-3; TRBD2 matches 9 bases. Germline lookup yields CDR1 MGHRA and CDR2 YSYEKL. Losses at the gene ends were 1 base for V and 2 bases for J; bases not matched to a gene: 10. The CDR3 runs 18 residues. The CDR3 coding sequence is TGCGCCAGCAGCCAAGTCCTCGCGGTAGCGGGAGTCACAGATACGCAGTATTTT. It yields the protein CASSQVLAVAGVTDTQYF.

This clonotype was seen repeatedly, ten times or more. The CDR3 here is CASSSTPPRQSGLNTEAFF. The CDR3 coding sequence is TGCGCCAGCAGCTCAACCCCGCCGAGACAATCAGGCCTGAACACTGAAGCTTTCTTT. The chain joins TRBV5-1 to TRBJ1-1; D ambiguous. The V end was cut by 3 bases, the J end by 0 bases, with 24 bases between. Germline V gene sequence: CDR1 SGHRS, CDR2 YFSETQ. The CDR3 contains 19 residues. Complete variable domain (other parts from reference TRBV5-1 and TRBJ1-1): KAGVTQTPRYLIKTRGQQVTLSCSPISGHRSVSWYQQTPGQGLQFLFEYFSETQRNKGNFPGRFSGRQFSNSRSEMNVSTLELGDSALYLCASSSTPPRQSGLNTEAFFGQGTRLTVV.

This clonotype has only a few counts. This sequence joins TRBV29-1 and TRBJ2-7; TRBD1 matches 12 bases. CDR1 and CDR2 (germline): SQVTM, ANQGSEA. V was pared by 8 bases and J by 5 bases, with 16 bases of the junction left unmatched. The CDR3 contains 16 residues. The CDR3 sequence is CSLKKLRDRGRHEQYV. The CDR3 DNA reads as TGCAGCTTAAAAAAGCTACGGGACAGGGGGCGCCACGAGCAGTACGTC.

CDR3 in amino acids: CASMAGGLNTQYF. The CDR3, as DNA: TGTGCCAGCATGGCAGGGGGCTTAAATACGCAGTATTTT. The chain carries TRBV7-8 and TRBJ2-3, with 8 bases that match TRBD1. CDR3 length: 13 residues. Trimming cost V 7 bases and J 7 bases; bases outside gene matches: 7. Germline assignment: CDR1 SGHVS and CDR2 FQNEAQ.

This clonotype has a handful of counts. This chain joins TRBV7-9 and TRBJ2-1, with 10 positions matching TRBD1. Germline loops: CDR1 SEHNR, CDR2 FQNEAQ (reference sequence). The CDR3 covers 16 residues. V shed 5 bases, J shed 6 bases, and the junction held 10 bases outside the gene matches. CDR3 DNA: TGTGCCAGCAGCCCCGGGACAGGGGAATCTTTCAATGAGCAGTTCTTC. Its protein product is CASSPGTGESFNEQFF.

This clonotype was recorded a few times. The rearrangement joins TRBV27 to TRBJ2-7; D perhaps matches TRBD1 (6 bases). V was trimmed by 0 bases and J by 2 bases, leaving 11 bases between them. CDR1 and CDR2 from the germline V gene are MNHEY and SMNVEV (reference sequence). The CDR3 spans 15 residues. The CDR3 DNA is TGTGCCAGCAGTTTATCGGCGGCAGGGGCCTACGAGCAGTACTTC. Protein: CASSLSAAGAYEQYF.

At least ten counts were recorded for this clonotype. J is TRBJ1-1 and V is TRBV4-1, with 7 bases fitting TRBD1. Losses at the gene ends were 6 bases for V and 8 bases for J; bases not matched to a gene: 15. CDR1 is MGHRA, CDR2 YSYEKL, per germline. The CDR3 is made up of 15 amino acids. CDR3 bases: TGCGCCAGCAGTCCGAGACAGGGTTTGTATTTGGAAGCTTTCTTT. Its protein product is CASSPRQGLYLEAFF.

This clonotype was counted between two and nine times. This chain joins TRBV7-8 and TRBJ1-5; D unclear. Germline values: CDR1 SGHVS, CDR2 FQNEAQ. The V and J ends lost 1 base and 0 bases respectively, with 4 bases between them. The CDR3 length is 14 residues. This chain's CDR3 is CASSLEYSNQPQHF. As DNA, the CDR3 is TGTGCCAGCAGCTTAGAGTATAGCAATCAGCCCCAGCATTTT.